Sequencing of this T cell receptor (beta chain) was carried out in a study of STAT5B mutations in CD4+ large granular lymphocyte leukemia. Here immunoSEQ multiplex PCR was the method, and the copy in TCRdb shows in-frame clones only, minus some. The sample carries under 8,500 clones, roughly 89% recorded once. Germline assignment: CDR1 LNHDA and CDR2 SQIVND (reference sequence). This CDR3 is built from 16 residues. Trimming removed 6 bases from V and 3 bases from J; junction bases left unmatched: 9. This sequence originates from a woman in her 70s with CD4+ T-cell large granular lymphocyte leukemia. The sequenced sample was PBMCs. The rearrangement uses TRBV19 and TRBJ2-1, with 9 nucleotides matching TRBD1. DNA of the CDR3: TGTGCCAGTAGCACTCGGACAGGGGTTTTCTACAATGAGCAGTTCTTC. Translating it yields CASSTRTGVFYNEQFF.